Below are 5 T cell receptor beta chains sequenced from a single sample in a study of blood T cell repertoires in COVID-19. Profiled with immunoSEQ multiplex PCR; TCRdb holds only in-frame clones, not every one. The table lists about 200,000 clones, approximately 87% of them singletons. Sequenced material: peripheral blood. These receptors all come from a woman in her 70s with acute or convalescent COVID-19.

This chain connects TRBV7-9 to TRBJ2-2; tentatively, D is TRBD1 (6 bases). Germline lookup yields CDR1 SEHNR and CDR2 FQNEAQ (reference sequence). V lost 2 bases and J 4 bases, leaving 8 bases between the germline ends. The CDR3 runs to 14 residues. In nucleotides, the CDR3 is TGTGCCAGCAGCTTACTAGGGGGCACCGGGGAGCTGTTTTTT. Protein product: CASSLLGGTGELFF.

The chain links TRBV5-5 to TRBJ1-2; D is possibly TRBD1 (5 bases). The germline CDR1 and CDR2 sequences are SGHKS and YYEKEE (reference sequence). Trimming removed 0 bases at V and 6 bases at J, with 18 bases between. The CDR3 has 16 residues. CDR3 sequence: CASSLGPTDLGHGYTF. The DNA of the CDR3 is TGTGCCAGCAGCTTGGGACCGACAGACCTCGGCCATGGCTACACCTTC. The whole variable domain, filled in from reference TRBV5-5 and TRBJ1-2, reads DAGVTQSPTHLIKTRGQQVTLRCSPISGHKSVSWYQQVLGQGPQFIFQYYEKEERGRGNFPDRFSARQFPNYSSELNVNALLLGDSALYLCASSLGPTDLGHGYTFGSGTRLTVV.

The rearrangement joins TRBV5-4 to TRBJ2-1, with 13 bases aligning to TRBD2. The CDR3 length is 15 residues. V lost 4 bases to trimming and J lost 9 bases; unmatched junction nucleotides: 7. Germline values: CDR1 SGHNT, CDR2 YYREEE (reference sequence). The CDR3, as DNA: TGTGCCAGCAGCAGGCCGGGACTAGCGGGAAGTGAGCAGTTCTTC. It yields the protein CASSRPGLAGSEQFF. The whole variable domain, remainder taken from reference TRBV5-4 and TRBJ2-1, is ETGVTQSPTHLIKTRGQQVTLRCSSQSGHNTVSWYQQALGQGPQFIFQYYREEENGRGNFPPRFSGLQFPNYSSELNVNALELDDSALYLCASSRPGLAGSEQFFGPGTRLTVL.

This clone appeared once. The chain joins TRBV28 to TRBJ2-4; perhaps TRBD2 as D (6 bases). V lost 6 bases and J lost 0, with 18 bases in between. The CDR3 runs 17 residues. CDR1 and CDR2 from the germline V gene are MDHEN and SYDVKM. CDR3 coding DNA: TGTGCCAGCAGATTAGGAGGGGTGAGGGTAGCCAAAAACATTCAGTACTTC. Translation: CASRLGGVRVAKNIQYF.

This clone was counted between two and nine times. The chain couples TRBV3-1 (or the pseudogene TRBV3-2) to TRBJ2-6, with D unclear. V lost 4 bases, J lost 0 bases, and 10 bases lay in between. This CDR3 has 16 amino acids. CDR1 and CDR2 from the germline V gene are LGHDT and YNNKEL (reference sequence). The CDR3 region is CASSRVGNSGANVLTF. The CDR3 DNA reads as TGTGCCAGCAGCCGGGTGGGCAACTCTGGGGCCAACGTCCTGACTTTC.